This record concerns one TCR beta chain sequence. Its antigen is not known. The germline CDR1 and CDR2 sequences are DFQATT and SNEGSKA (reference sequence). CDR3 size: 12 residues. The V end lost 2 bases, the J end lost 3 bases, and 8 bases lay between the germline ends. This record comes from a study of post-analysis software for immune sequencing data. TCR beta cDNA libraries had unique molecular identifiers. TCRdb analysed the PCR reads with MiXCR anew, one entry per CDR3 protein. There are roughly 200,000 distinct CDR3 sequences in the sample; over 25% occur only once, and roughly 3.4% lies in the top ten. Regarding the study as a whole: Compared with controls, patients had more of about five TRBV segments, including TRBV5-6, TRBV5-1 and TRBV20-1.

The chain combines TRBV20-1 with TRBJ2-7, with a tentative D call TRBD2 (6 bases). Input material: blood. The source of this sequence is a girl aged 2-17 years with multiple sclerosis. CDR3 protein: CSARTSSYEQYF. CDR3 DNA: TGCAGTGCTAGAACTAGCAGCTACGAGCAGTACTTC.